This T cell receptor (beta chain) was identified during a study of blood T cell repertoires in COVID-19. Trimming took 5 bases from V and 4 from J; bases not matched to a gene: 6. The CDR3 has 14 amino acids. CDR1 MDHEN and CDR2 SYDVKM come from the germline V gene. The repertoire was sequenced with immunoSEQ multiplex PCR; TCRdb's copy has only in-frame clones and lacks some. Seen here are about 260,000 clones, about 85% observed once, and the top ten hold 2.5% to 3%. The sample taken for sequencing was PBMCs or T cells enriched from blood (not recorded which). This receptor was taken from a woman aged 45 to 65 who had recovered from COVID-19. This rearrangement joins TRBV28 to TRBJ1-1, with TRBD1 identical over 8 bases. The CDR3 here is CASSIRGLGTEAFF. The CDR3 nucleotides read TGTGCCAGCAGTATCAGGGGGCTAGGCACTGAAGCTTTCTTT. Filled out from reference TRBV28 and TRBJ1-1, the complete variable domain reads DVKVTQSSRYLVKRTGEKVFLECVQDMDHENMFWYRQDPGLGLRLIYFSYDVKMKEKGDIPEGYSVSREKKERFSLILESASTNQTSMYLCASSIRGLGTEAFFGQGTRLTVV.